A single sample gave rise to the 3 T cell receptor beta chains below, sequenced in a study of blood T cell repertoires in COVID-19. Assay used: immunoSEQ multiplex PCR; TCRdb lists only in-frame clones, some missing. The sample shows over 400,000 clones, roughly nine tenths of them seen only once. The sample comprised PBMCs or T cells enriched from blood (not recorded which). Every receptor here comes from a woman aged 55-75 years who had recovered from COVID-19.

This chain uses TRBV5-1 with TRBJ2-4; 7 bases map to TRBD1. The V segment lost 6 bases and the J segment 2 bases; nucleotides outside the gene matches: 11. CDR3 size: 16 residues. Germline CDR1 is SGHRS and CDR2 is YFSETQ. CDR3 amino acids: CASTLDRADPKNIQYF. CDR3 DNA sequence: TGCGCCAGCACCCTTGACAGGGCCGATCCCAAAAACATTCAGTACTTC.

The gene calls are TRBV5-1 and TRBJ2-1; D is uncertain. Between the trimmed V and J ends, which lost 0 bases and 6 bases, there was a span of 10 bases. Germline loops: CDR1 SGHRS, CDR2 YFSETQ. This CDR3 comprises 14 residues. DNA of the CDR3: TGCGCCAGCAGCTTGGACAGTAGGATCAATGAGCAGTTCTTC. Protein: CASSLDSRINEQFF.

V gene TRBV2 combines with J gene TRBJ1-1, with 8 bases identical to TRBD1. The CDR3 is 12 amino acids. V dropped 6 bases and J dropped 4; count of bases not matched to a gene: 1. Germline V gene sequence: CDR1 SNHLY, CDR2 FYNNEI. The CDR3 region is CASRTGGTEAFF. In DNA form, the CDR3 reads TGTGCCAGCAGAACAGGGGGCACTGAAGCTTTCTTT.